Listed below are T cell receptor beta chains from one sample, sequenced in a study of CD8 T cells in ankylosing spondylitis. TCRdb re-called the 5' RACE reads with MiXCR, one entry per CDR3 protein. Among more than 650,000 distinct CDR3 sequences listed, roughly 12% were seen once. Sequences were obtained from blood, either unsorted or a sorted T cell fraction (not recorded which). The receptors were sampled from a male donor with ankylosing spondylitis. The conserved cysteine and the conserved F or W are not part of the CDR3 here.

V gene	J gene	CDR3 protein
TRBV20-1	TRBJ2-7	SARDGGGRGDEQY
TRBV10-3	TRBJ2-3	AISERDYTQY
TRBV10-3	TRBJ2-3	AISTPSTDTQY
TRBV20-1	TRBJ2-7	SAREGTSGRGIPTYEQY
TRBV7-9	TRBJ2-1	ASREVTGTPDEQF
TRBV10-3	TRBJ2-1	AISEGTSGVSYNEQF
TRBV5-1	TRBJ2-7	ASRDGPRGAYEQY
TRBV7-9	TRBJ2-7	ASSTRQATYEQY
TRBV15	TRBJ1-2	ATSRALGQGLYGYT
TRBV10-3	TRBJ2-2	AMAPSGTGELF
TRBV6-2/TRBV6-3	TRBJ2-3	ASSRPYSGGSDTQY
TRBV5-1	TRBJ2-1	ASSVAYNEQF
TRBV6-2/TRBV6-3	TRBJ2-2	ASSYSPALAGGSGELF
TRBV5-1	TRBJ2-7	ASSLPTGLRYEQY
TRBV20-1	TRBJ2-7	SAGFTYSSYEQY
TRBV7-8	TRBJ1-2	ASSLVTEGPLNYGYT
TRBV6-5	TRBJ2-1	ASSYSLAEAYNEQF
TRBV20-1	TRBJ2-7	SASGTGGSYEQY
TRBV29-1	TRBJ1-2	SVEPTGTSYGYT
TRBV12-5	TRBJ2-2	ASGLIRGQGHTGELF
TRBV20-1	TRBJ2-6	SARDQMTGANVLT
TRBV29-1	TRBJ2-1	SVHKSGTGTYNEQF
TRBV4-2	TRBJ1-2	ASSQTLIGGGGYT
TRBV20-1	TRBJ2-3	SAIQSGTDTQY
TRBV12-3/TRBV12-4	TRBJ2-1	ASSPGVANDEQF
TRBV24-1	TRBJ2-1	ATSGGQGRSDEQF
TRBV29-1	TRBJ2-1	SVELAGGVQF
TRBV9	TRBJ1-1	ASSVGPVNTEAF
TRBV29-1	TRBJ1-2	SGGGQNYGYT
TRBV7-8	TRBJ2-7	ASSLKRQGYEQY
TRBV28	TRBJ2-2	ASSGTGTGGELF
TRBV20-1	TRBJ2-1	SATEDPNEQF
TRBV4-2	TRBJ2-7	ASSPPGEAYEQY
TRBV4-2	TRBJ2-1	ASSQDRTSGNEQF
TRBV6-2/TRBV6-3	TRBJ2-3	ASSYSPGAYTDTQY
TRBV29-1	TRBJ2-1	SVTESSYNEQF
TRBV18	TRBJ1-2	ASSPNLLGVNYGYT
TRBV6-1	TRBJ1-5	ASSEAQGLKPQH
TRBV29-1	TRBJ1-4	SVEDRGGRFEKLF
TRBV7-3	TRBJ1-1	ASSPTGWTEAF
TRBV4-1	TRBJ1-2	ASSQPVRGSRLGYT
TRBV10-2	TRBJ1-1	ASSATDRGGPEAF
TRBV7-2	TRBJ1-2	ASSPLSRDRGYT
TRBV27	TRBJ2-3	ASGTSGTGTQY
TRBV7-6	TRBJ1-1	ASRRETGETEAF
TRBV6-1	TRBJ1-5	ASSAYRDSYSNQPQH
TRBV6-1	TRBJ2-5	ASKRTAGFQETQY
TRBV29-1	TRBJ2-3	SVHRILTDTQY